This T cell receptor (beta chain) was identified in a study of shared clonotypes between healthy human individuals. Study-level points and caveats: Between a handful of donors, naive CD4 clonotypes were shared at a level of roughly 5.5%. Among non-shared clonotypes, generation probabilities were lower than among those shared by all four donors.

This CDR3 has 17 amino acids. Comments on this clone: Its antigen is not identified.

In the study's own analysis: Junction-only immunoSEQ sequences carried no quality scores, so filtering differed. Sequenced by immunoSEQ multiplex PCR; TCRdb stores in-frame clones only, minus some. V and J calls and clone size are those listed in that table; D and trimming were worked out from the DNA. This table has around 2.1 million clones, approximately 94% appearing once. The study drew all its donors from Caucasian adults living in Nashville, Tennessee. The chain carries TRBV21-1 and TRBJ2-2; the D call in the table, TRBD2, was not verified against the DNA. TRBV21-1 is deemed a pseudogene. The specimen sequenced was naive CD4+ T cells sorted from blood. The subset: CD45RA+ positively selected. This TCR was sampled from a man between 18 and 35 years old in good health. The CDR3 DNA sequence: TGTGCCAGCAGCAAAAGGACTGCCGGGACTAGTCCCGGGGAGCTGTTTTTT. It codes for CASSKRTAGTSPGELFF.